This T cell receptor beta chain was documented in a study of T cell responses to AZD1222 COVID-19 vaccine. Germline-derived CDR1 and CDR2 are SGDLS and YYNGEE. The CDR3 contains 14 residues. Trimming removed 4 bases from V and 0 bases from J, with 10 bases in between. Method: immunoSEQ multiplex PCR; TCRdb's copy keeps in-frame clones and lacks some. This repertoire shows over 110,000 clones, 85% to 90% found once; its top ten account for 1.5% to 2%. This chain uses TRBV9 with TRBJ1-1; a possible D gene is TRBD1 (6 bases). This receptor was taken from an adult who received the AZD1222 COVID-19 vaccine. Sequencing was performed on peripheral blood, taken 28 days after the second AZD1222 dose. CDR3 DNA sequence: TGTGCCAGCAGCACCGACAGGTTGAACACTGAAGCTTTCTTT. Its translation is CASSTDRLNTEAFF.